Below, 8 T cell receptor beta chains from the same sample are listed, as sequenced in a study of blood T cell repertoires in COVID-19. Here immunoSEQ multiplex PCR was the method, and the copy in TCRdb shows in-frame clones only, minus some. The table lists roughly 89,000 clones, more than 80% of them singletons. The sample was peripheral blood. Receptor source: a woman in her sixties or seventies with acute or convalescent COVID-19.

CDR3 in amino acids: CASSESARAGELFF. For the CDR3, the DNA is TGTGCCAGCAGTGAGAGCGCGAGGGCCGGGGAGCTGTTTTTT. The chain employs TRBV2 and TRBJ2-2, with a tentative D call TRBD2 (5 bases). The ends were cut back, 3 bases at V and 6 bases at J, with 11 bases in the middle. The germline V gene encodes CDR1 SNHLY and CDR2 FYNNEI. The length of the CDR3 is 14 residues.

The J gene is TRBJ1-2, the V gene TRBV2, with D tentatively TRBD1 (5 bases). The CDR3 sequence is 13 residues long. V lost 9 bases and J lost 7, with 18 bases in between. Germline V gene sequence: CDR1 SNHLY, CDR2 FYNNEI. This CDR3 reads CASSTTGGLGYTF. The CDR3 DNA follows: TGTGCCAGTTCCACCACTGGGGGACTTGGCTACACCTTC.

The chain combines TRBV28 with TRBJ2-7, with TRBD2 identical over 8 bases. CDR1 and CDR2 (germline): MDHEN, SYDVKM. The J segment lost 6 bases and the V segment lost 7 bases, leaving 17 bases of the junction unmatched. The CDR3 runs 16 residues. The CDR3 DNA is TGTGCCAGCACCCGGGGGGGGGCAGGAGGGATCGGCGAGCAGTACTTC. It is translated as CASTRGGAGGIGEQYF.

The sample holds a few counts of this clone. The rearrangement uses TRBV19 and TRBJ1-3; no firm D call. Per germline, CDR1 LNHDA and CDR2 SQIVND (reference sequence). V lost 10 bases, J lost 0 bases, and 13 bases lay in between. The CDR3 runs 14 residues. DNA for the CDR3: TGTGCCACCCAGACCGGGAGCTCTGGAAACACCATATATTTT. It translates to CATQTGSSGNTIYF. Full variable domain (outside the CDR3, taken from reference TRBV19 and TRBJ1-3): DGGITQSPKYLFRKEGQNVTLSCEQNLNHDAMYWYRQDPGQGLRLIYYSQIVNDFQKGDIAEGYSVSREKKESFPLTVTSAQKNPTAFYLCATQTGSSGNTIYFGEGSWLTVV.

With regard to this clone: A junction end diverges from the germline sequence, so it may reflect a read error. The chain combines TRBV10-3 with TRBJ1-1, with 8 bases matching TRBD1. Germline assignment: CDR1 ENHRY and CDR2 SYGVKD. The CDR3 runs 13 residues. Here the CDR3 DNA reads TGTGCCGTCAGACAGGGGATGAACACTGAAGCTTTCTTT. Residues: CAVRQGMNTEAFF.

This clone came up once. The chain employs TRBV7-9 and TRBJ2-2, with 14 bases that match TRBD2. Germline loops: CDR1 SEHNR, CDR2 FQNEAQ (reference sequence). Germline trimming cut 6 bases from V and 5 bases from J; bases unmatched to any gene: 8. The CDR3 runs 17 residues. DNA for the CDR3: TGTGCCAGCAGTCCGACTAGCGGGAGGGCCGGGACCGGGGAGCTGTTTTTT. Amino acid sequence: CASSPTSGRAGTGELFF.

This chain connects TRBV2 to TRBJ1-2, with 10 nucleotides matching TRBD1. Germline V lookup: CDR1 SNHLY, CDR2 FYNNEI. The CDR3 length is 14 residues. V shed 5 bases, J shed 4 bases, and the junction held 4 bases outside the gene matches. CDR3 loop: CASSSDRGSYGYTF. In nucleotides, the CDR3 is TGTGCCAGCAGTTCGGACAGGGGGTCCTATGGCTACACCTTC.

This clone appeared once. The chain combines TRBV7-2 with TRBJ2-2, with D perhaps matching TRBD1 (6 bases). Germline V gives CDR1 SGHTA, CDR2 FQGNSA. This CDR3 is built from 13 residues. Trimming took off 5 bases at V and 9 bases at J, with 13 bases between the two ends. CDR3 in DNA: TGTGCCAGCAGCGCAGGTGGGGGCCGGGAGCTGTTTTTT. Translating gives CASSAGGGRELFF.